This passage covers 30 T cell receptor beta chains from one sample sequenced in a study of blood T cell repertoires in COVID-19. The table came from immunoSEQ multiplex PCR; TCRdb's copy has only in-frame clones and leaves some out. The data hold roughly 64,000 clones, with around 66% observed a single time. The sequenced sample consisted of PBMCs or T cells enriched from blood (not recorded which). The receptors derive from a woman aged 55-70 years who had been exposed to COVID-19.

The chain combines TRBV5-5 with TRBJ1-6, with D possibly being TRBD1 (6 bases). Germline CDR1 is SGHKS and CDR2 is YYEKEE (reference sequence). The V gene lost 2 bases and the J gene lost 9 bases, with 15 bases spanning the gap. This CDR3 has 15 residues. The CDR3 DNA follows: TGTGCCAGCAGCTTAGGGGCAGGGGAAATTTCACCCCTCCACTTT. Protein: CASSLGAGEISPLHF.

V is TRBV4-3 and J is TRBJ1-4; possible D gene TRBD1, 5 bases. This CDR3 spans 15 amino acids. The V end lost 0 bases, the J end lost 8 bases, and 13 bases lay between the germline ends. Looked up from germline, CDR1 is LGHNA and CDR2 is YSLEER. Written as DNA, the CDR3 is TGCGCCAGCAGCCAAGATCTGAGGGGAGGGGAAAAACTGTTTTTT. Translation gives CASSQDLRGGEKLFF.

This chain joins TRBV27 and TRBJ1-6; D is possibly TRBD1 (5 bases). The CDR3 totals 18 residues. V was cut by 0 bases and J by 1 base, with 13 bases left in between. Germline V gives CDR1 MNHEY, CDR2 SMNVEV (reference sequence). Here the CDR3 reads CASSLSGPGGSYNSPLHF. The CDR3 DNA follows: TGTGCCAGCAGTTTATCGGGGCCAGGAGGGTCCTATAATTCACCCCTCCACTTT.

This clone was counted once. V and J are TRBV29-1 and TRBJ1-1, with TRBD1 as a possible D gene (5 bases). The V end was cut by 5 bases, the J end by 7 bases, with 14 bases between. CDR3 size: 12 residues. The V gene's germline CDR1 is SQVTM and CDR2 ANQGSEA. This chain's CDR3 is CSVLQGLGEAFF. CDR3 in DNA: TGCAGCGTTTTGCAGGGTCTCGGTGAAGCTTTCTTT.

The chain uses TRBV9 and TRBJ2-1, with 9 bases that match TRBD2. The V segment lost 0 bases and the J segment 10 bases; nucleotides outside the gene matches: 5. Looked up from germline, CDR1 is SGDLS and CDR2 is YYNGEE. The CDR3 length is 14 residues. CDR3 residues: CASSVGGSGSEQFF. Written as DNA, the CDR3 is TGTGCCAGCAGCGTAGGTGGTAGCGGGAGCGAGCAGTTCTTC.

This clone was found many times. The rearrangement links TRBV3-1 (or the pseudogene TRBV3-2) to TRBJ2-7; TRBD2 matches at 11 bases. V was pared by 1 base and J by 6 bases, with 5 bases of the junction left unmatched. In germline, CDR1 is LGHDT, CDR2 YNNKEL (reference sequence). The CDR3 covers 15 residues. The CDR3 sequence: CASSQVTSGGSEQYF. In DNA, the CDR3 is TGTGCCAGCAGCCAAGTAACTAGCGGGGGTTCCGAGCAGTACTTC.

V usage is TRBV28 and J usage is TRBJ2-7; the match to TRBD2 covers 9 bases. The junction had 9 bases not matched to a gene; V was cut back by 6 bases and J by 3 bases. CDR1 is MDHEN, CDR2 SYDVKM, per germline. This CDR3 contains 15 residues. CDR3: CASRGTSGLGYEQYF. CDR3 DNA: TGTGCCAGCAGAGGTACTAGCGGGCTCGGCTACGAGCAGTACTTC.

V gene TRBV5-1 combines with J gene TRBJ2-1; 8 bases line up with TRBD2. The CDR3 totals 14 residues. Germline values: CDR1 SGHRS, CDR2 YFSETQ. After removal of 3 bases from V and 10 bases from J, the junction contained 9 bases not matched to a gene. In DNA form, the CDR3 reads TGCGCCAGCAGCTCAACCTTAGCGGGGCAGGAGCAGTTCTTC. It encodes CASSSTLAGQEQFF.

V usage is TRBV5-4 and J usage is TRBJ2-1, with TRBD2 matching over 14 bases. This CDR3 comprises 16 residues. Germline trimming cut 3 bases from V and 6 bases from J; bases unmatched to any gene: 5. Germline assignment: CDR1 SGHNT and CDR2 YYREEE (reference sequence). The CDR3 DNA follows: TGTGCCAGCAGCTCGATGACTAGCGGGAGGGGCAATGAGCAGTTCTTC. It translates to CASSSMTSGRGNEQFF.

For the CDR3, the DNA is TGTGCCACCAGTGATCCTCGACAGGGTGTAGGGACAGATACGCAGTATTTT. Its translation: CATSDPRQGVGTDTQYF. The genes are TRBV24-1 and TRBJ2-3; 7 nucleotides agree with TRBD1. This CDR3 region has 17 residues. The germline CDR1 and CDR2 sequences are KGHDR and SFDVKD. The junction had 11 bases not matched to a gene; V was cut back by 3 bases and J by 3 bases.

The rearrangement uses TRBV2 and TRBJ2-7, with no clear D. This CDR3 spans 14 amino acids. In germline, CDR1 is SNHLY, CDR2 FYNNEI. Trimming took off 3 bases at V and 2 bases at J, with 11 bases between the two ends. CDR3: CASSDGLQPYEQYF. CDR3 in DNA: TGTGCCAGCAGTGACGGTCTACAGCCCTACGAGCAGTACTTC.

This clone was found once. This rearrangement joins TRBV4-2 to TRBJ1-4, with 11 bases identical to TRBD1. The CDR3 extends over 16 amino acids. The V gene end was trimmed by 4 bases and the J gene end by 2 bases; junction bases not matched to a gene: 3. CDR1 is LGHNA and CDR2 is YNFKEQ in the germline V gene. Here the CDR3 DNA reads TGTGCCAGCAGCCGTCGGACAGGGGGCACTAATGAAAAACTGTTTTTT. It specifies CASSRRTGGTNEKLFF.

V and J are TRBV18 and TRBJ2-5; TRBD1 matches at 11 bases. V dropped 3 bases and J dropped 3; count of bases not matched to a gene: 3. The CDR3 is made up of 15 amino acids. CDR1 is KGHSH, CDR2 LQKENI, per germline. For the CDR3, the DNA is TGTGCCAGCTCACCCATGGGACAGGGGGAAGAGACCCAGTACTTC. Translation gives CASSPMGQGEETQYF.

A single count supports this clone. The J gene is TRBJ2-3, the V gene TRBV2, with TRBD1 identical over 9 bases. With V trimmed by 9 bases and J by 0 bases, 13 bases remained unmatched. Germline loops: CDR1 SNHLY, CDR2 FYNNEI. The CDR3 has 17 residues. This CDR3 reads CASGEVRTGVSTDTQYF. For the CDR3, the DNA is TGTGCCAGTGGGGAGGTTAGGACAGGGGTCAGCACAGATACGCAGTATTTT.

This rearrangement joins TRBV29-1 to TRBJ1-5; the match to TRBD1 covers 8 bases. Germline V gives CDR1 SQVTM, CDR2 ANQGSEA. After removal of 7 bases from V and 6 bases from J, the junction contained 5 bases not matched to a gene. The CDR3 loop spans 12 amino acids. Here the CDR3 reads CSAWTGSQPQHF. CDR3 sequence (DNA): TGCAGCGCCTGGACAGGGAGTCAGCCCCAGCATTTT.

The chain links TRBV28 to TRBJ2-7; the match to TRBD1 covers 9 bases. Germline CDR1 MDHEN, CDR2 SYDVKM. The CDR3 extends over 14 amino acids. The ends lost 5 bases at V and 0 bases at J; junction bases unmatched: 2. The chain's CDR3 is CASSTTGGSYEQYF. CDR3 sequence (DNA): TGTGCCAGCAGTACGACAGGGGGCTCCTACGAGCAGTACTTC. Drawing the rest from reference TRBV28 and TRBJ2-7, the complete variable domain is DVKVTQSSRYLVKRTGEKVFLECVQDMDHENMFWYRQDPGLGLRLIYFSYDVKMKEKGDIPEGYSVSREKKERFSLILESASTNQTSMYLCASSTTGGSYEQYFGPGTRLTVT.

This clone has more than one count but fewer than ten. The CDR3 loop is CASVGGPGELFF. The CDR3 DNA is TGTGCCAGCGTCGGAGGGCCCGGGGAGCTGTTTTTT. V and J are TRBV6-5 and TRBJ2-2; weak D call: TRBD2 (6 bases). Trimming pared 8 bases from V and 6 bases from J, leaving 10 bases between. Germline V gene lookup returns CDR1 MNHEY and CDR2 SVGAGI. This CDR3 has 12 amino acids.

The V call is TRBV7-9, the J call TRBJ2-7; TRBD1 agrees at 9 bases. After removal of 6 bases from V and 5 bases from J, the junction contained 14 bases not matched to a gene. The CDR3 contains 16 residues. The germline CDR1 and CDR2 sequences are SEHNR and FQNEAQ (reference sequence). CDR3 nucleotides: TGTGCCAGCAGTTCCGAGCCCGGGACAGGGACGCACGAGCAGTACTTC. It is translated as CASSSEPGTGTHEQYF.

This clone occurred a few times. The gene calls are TRBV6-4 and TRBJ2-5, with D maybe TRBD2 (5 bases). The germline gives CDR1 MRHNA, CDR2 SNTAGT. Deletions cut 5 bases from V and 1 base from J, with 8 bases between. The CDR3 runs 13 residues. CDR3 residues: CASSRGIQETQYF. The CDR3 nucleotides are TGTGCCAGCAGTAGAGGGATCCAAGAGACCCAGTACTTC.

The CDR3 coding sequence is TGTGCCAGCAGCTTAGTTTTGGCCACTGGAGGGAATGAGCAGTTCTTC. As protein: CASSLVLATGGNEQFF. This rearrangement joins TRBV11-2 to TRBJ2-1, with TRBD2 as a possible D gene (6 bases). The V end was cut by 1 base, the J end by 7 bases, with 17 bases between. In germline, CDR1 is SGHAT, CDR2 FQNNGV. The CDR3 runs to 16 residues. The whole variable domain, filled in from reference TRBV11-2 and TRBJ2-1, reads EAGVAQSPRYKIIEKRQSVAFWCNPISGHATLYWYQQILGQGPKLLIQFQNNGVVDDSQLPKDRFSAERLKGVDSTLKIQPAKLEDSAVYLCASSLVLATGGNEQFFGPGTRLTVL.

The rearrangement uses TRBV21-1 and TRBJ1-1. TRBV21-1 is assigned pseudogene status. The CDR3 covers 8 residues. CDR3 nucleotides: TGTGCCAGCCGGGGGGCTTTCTTT. Its translation: CASRGAFF.

The V call is TRBV7-9, the J call TRBJ2-5, with D perhaps TRBD1 (6 bases). Germline V CDR1 and CDR2: SEHNR, FQNEAQ (reference sequence). This CDR3 is 16 amino acids long. V was clipped by 5 bases and J by 0 bases, with 16 bases between them. CDR3 nucleotide sequence: TGTGCCAGCAGCCTACCCGGGACAAGAAACCAAGAGACCCAGTACTTC. This translates into CASSLPGTRNQETQYF.

V and J are TRBV5-1 and TRBJ1-2; 7 positions agree with TRBD1. CDR3 length: 13 amino acids. Germline V lookup: CDR1 SGHRS, CDR2 YFSETQ. J gave up 2 bases and V 7 bases, and 5 bases lay outside the gene matches. This CDR3 reads CASATGENYGYTF. The CDR3 DNA reads as TGCGCCAGCGCCACAGGGGAGAACTATGGCTACACCTTC.

The rearrangement joins TRBV2 to TRBJ2-2; possibly TRBD2 for D (6 bases). CDR1 SNHLY and CDR2 FYNNEI come from the germline V gene. This CDR3 has 15 residues. Trimming removed 4 bases from V and 0 bases from J, with 9 bases in between. The CDR3 nucleotides are TGTGCCAGCAGTGTGACGGGGGCGAACACCGGGGAGCTGTTTTTT. This gives the protein CASSVTGANTGELFF.

CDR3 protein: CAWSMGQTEKLFF. DNA for the CDR3: TGTGCCTGGAGTATGGGGCAAACGGAAAAACTGTTTTTT. The rearrangement uses TRBV30 and TRBJ1-4, with a weak D call TRBD1 (5 bases). Germline V gives CDR1 GTSNPN, CDR2 SVGIG (reference sequence). The V end was cut by 2 bases, the J end by 8 bases, with 12 bases between. The CDR3 totals 13 residues.

This sequence joins TRBV6-5 and TRBJ2-2; 7 positions match TRBD1. This CDR3 comprises 15 residues. The J segment lost 6 bases and the V segment lost 7 bases, leaving 11 bases of the junction unmatched. Germline V lookup: CDR1 MNHEY, CDR2 SVGAGI. In nucleotides, the CDR3 is TGTGCCAGCAAGAGTAAGACAGGGCTCTCCGGGGAGCTGTTTTTT. It yields the protein CASKSKTGLSGELFF.

This chain joins TRBV7-2 and TRBJ2-5, with a tentative D call TRBD2 (7 bases). The CDR3 has 14 residues. CDR1 and CDR2 from the germline V gene are SGHTA and FQGNSA. Trimming stripped 1 base from V and 6 bases from J, with 12 bases between. The CDR3 bases are TGTGCCAGCAGCTTAGGGGGGGGCGAAAAGACCCAGTACTTC. As protein: CASSLGGGEKTQYF.

The J gene is TRBJ1-1, the V gene TRBV5-4, with TRBD1 identical over 7 bases. The germline CDR1 and CDR2 sequences are SGHNT and YYREEE (reference sequence). The CDR3 contains 17 residues. The J segment lost 0 bases and the V segment lost 1 base, leaving 9 bases of the junction unmatched. CDR3 loop: CASSLRQGGSMNTEAFF. In DNA, the CDR3 is TGTGCCAGCAGCTTGCGACAGGGTGGGTCCATGAACACTGAAGCTTTCTTT.

V is TRBV5-8 and J is TRBJ1-5; D not certain. Trimming pared 6 bases from V and 0 bases from J, leaving 19 bases between. CDR3 length: 17 residues. The V gene's germline CDR1 is SGHTS and CDR2 YDEGEE. This CDR3 reads CASTHGRVLYSNQPQHF. CDR3 in DNA: TGTGCCAGCACCCACGGGCGGGTTTTGTATAGCAATCAGCCCCAGCATTTT.

J is TRBJ2-7 and V is TRBV5-1; D ambiguous. V was trimmed by 0 bases and J by 1 base, leaving 8 bases between them. Germline V gives CDR1 SGHRS, CDR2 YFSETQ. CDR3 length equals 14 residues. The CDR3 reads CASSLGGTSYEQYF. CDR3 DNA: TGCGCCAGCAGCTTGGGAGGCACGTCCTACGAGCAGTACTTC.